These T cell receptor beta chains were read from a single sample in a study of Graves' ophthalmopathy and Graves' hyperthyroidism. MiXCR, run by TCRdb on the multiplex PCR reads, gives a single entry per CDR3 protein. The sample consists of fewer than 400,000 distinct CDR3 sequences, approximately 16% of them appearing once. The sequenced material came from peripheral blood. These TCRs come from a woman younger than 35 with Graves' ophthalmopathy. The CDR3 runs from the conserved cysteine through the conserved F or W. A D gene is named only where the DNA matches it firmly. Part of the rows lack a size; the others show once, few, many or a class for expanded clones.

J gene	V gene	D gene	clone size	CDR3 protein	CDR3 DNA
TRBJ2-4	TRBV11-2	.	many	CASSLFAPGHIQYF	TGTGCCAGCAGCTTATTTGCCCCAGGGCACATTCAGTACTTC
TRBJ1-1	TRBV6-1	TRBD1	.	CASSDNRGNTEAFF	TGTGCCAGCAGTGACAACAGGGGTAACACTGAAGCTTTCTTT
TRBJ1-2	TRBV29-1	.	many	CSVGLAGNYGYTF	TGCAGCGTTGGGCTCGCAGGGAACTATGGCTACACCTTC
TRBJ2-7	TRBV7-2	TRBD2	.	CASSFTAWGGEQYF	TGTGCCAGCAGCTTTACAGCCTGGGGGGGCGAGCAGTACTTC
TRBJ2-2	TRBV5-1	TRBD1	many	CASGTGIRTGELFF	TGCGCCAGCGGGACAGGGATTCGCACCGGGGAGCTGTTTTTT
TRBJ2-3	TRBV6-2/TRBV6-3	.	many	CASSSGTHIPDTQYF	TGTGCCAGCAGTTCGGGGACCCACATACCAGATACGCAGTATTTT
TRBJ2-7	TRBV29-1	.	many	CSVVFPNSYEQYF	TGCAGCGTTGTTTTTCCCAACAGCTACGAGCAGTACTTC
TRBJ1-1	TRBV12-3/TRBV12-4	.	many	CASSLFPANTEAFF	TGTGCCAGCAGTTTATTCCCAGCGAACACTGAAGCTTTCTTT
TRBJ2-5	TRBV4-3	TRBD2	few	CASSHGTSGSETQYF	TGCGCCAGCAGCCACGGGACTAGCGGGAGTGAGACCCAGTACTTC
TRBJ2-7	TRBV6-2/TRBV6-3	TRBD1	many	CASTPGQGFDYEQYF	TGTGCCAGCACTCCCGGACAGGGGTTCGACTACGAGCAGTACTTC
TRBJ2-2	TRBV28	TRBD2	many	CASIQRGLAGGSGELFF	TGTGCCAGCATCCAAAGAGGGCTAGCGGGAGGTTCCGGGGAGCTGTTTTTT
TRBJ2-7	TRBV19	.	many	CASKSGIEQYF	TGTGCCAGTAAGTCAGGGATCGAGCAGTACTTC
TRBJ1-3	TRBV28	.	.	CASSLVPTAGNTIYF	TGTGCCAGCAGTTTAGTCCCGACGGCTGGAAACACCATATATTTT
TRBJ2-7	TRBV29-1	.	many	CSVRGRGSYEQYF	TGCAGCGTTCGAGGCCGGGGGTCCTACGAGCAGTACTTC
TRBJ2-5	TRBV27	.	many	CASSPPGLNQETQYF	TGTGCCAGCAGTCCTCCGGGACTGAATCAGGAGACCCAGTACTTC
TRBJ1-1	TRBV27	.	many	CASSFRRATEAFF	TGTGCCAGCAGTTTTCGAAGGGCCACTGAAGCTTTCTTT
TRBJ2-5	TRBV6-2/TRBV6-3	.	many	CASSSLRMETQYF	TGTGCCAGCAGTTCCTTGAGGATGGAGACCCAGTACTTC
TRBJ1-1	TRBV18	.	many	CASSPGRQNTEAFF	TGTGCCAGCTCACCAGGGCGGCAGAACACTGAAGCTTTCTTT
TRBJ2-7	TRBV27	.	.	CASSYQYGTVGEEQHF	TGTGCCAGCAGTTATCAATACGGGACGGTAGGAGAAGAGCAGCACTTC
TRBJ1-3	TRBV6-5	.	many	CASSYSRGVPGNTIYF	TGTGCCAGCAGTTACTCGCGCGGGGTTCCCGGAAACACCATATATTTT
TRBJ1-1	TRBV11-2	.	many	CASSTPERRAINTEAFF	TGTGCCAGCAGCACGCCGGAAAGAAGAGCGATAAACACTGAAGCTTTCTTT
TRBJ2-2	TRBV19	.	many	CACGLSNTGELFF	TGTGCCTGCGGACTATCGAACACCGGGGAGCTGTTTTTT
TRBJ1-2	TRBV20-1	TRBD1	many	CSAGGQVGGYTF	TGCAGTGCCGGCGGACAGGTAGGAGGCTACACCTTC
TRBJ2-7	TRBV10-3	.	many	CAITAAGLALEEQYF	TGTGCCATCACTGCGGCCGGGCTAGCCCTTGAAGAGCAGTACTTC
TRBJ1-6	TRBV6-1	TRBD1	many	CASRRGTGVDNSPLHF	TGTGCCAGCAGGAGGGGGACAGGGGTAGATAATTCACCCCTCCACTTT
TRBJ2-7	TRBV7-2	.	many	CASSLGSADYEQYF	TGTGCCAGCAGCTTAGGGAGCGCAGACTACGAGCAGTACTTC
TRBJ2-2	TRBV7-3	TRBD2	many	CASSRIAGGGELFF	TGTGCCAGCAGCCGAATAGCGGGAGGTGGGGAGCTGTTTTTT
TRBJ1-5	TRBV28	TRBD1	many	CASSLGQGANQPQHF	TGTGCCAGCAGCTTGGGACAGGGGGCGAATCAGCCCCAGCATTTT
TRBJ2-7	TRBV7-8	.	.	CASGGQFIQYF	TGTGCCAGCGGGGGACAATTTATCCAGTACTTC
TRBJ2-5	TRBV27	TRBD2	.	CARRGIGETQYF	TGTGCCAGGCGGGGGATTGGAGAGACCCAGTACTTC
TRBJ2-7	TRBV28	.	.	CASSTTVPSYEQYF	TGTGCCAGCAGTACGACAGTGCCCTCCTACGAGCAGTACTTC
TRBJ2-7	TRBV6-2/TRBV6-3	TRBD2	once	CASKEKSGTFYEQYF	TGTGCCAGCAAGGAGAAGAGCGGGACTTTCTACGAGCAGTACTTC
TRBJ2-7	TRBV11-2	TRBD2	.	CASSTTAGLGDYEQYF	TGTGCCAGCAGCACGACCGCGGGACTAGGGGACTACGAGCAGTACTTC
TRBJ2-7	TRBV20-1	TRBD2	many	CSAKRTSGAYEQYF	TGCAGTGCCAAAAGGACTAGCGGTGCCTACGAGCAGTACTTC
TRBJ1-2	TRBV2	.	many	CASSDGGRSYGYTF	TGTGCCAGCAGTGATGGGGGGCGCAGCTATGGCTACACCTTC
TRBJ2-5	TRBV7-2	.	many	CASTPRTDQETQYF	TGTGCCAGCACCCCCCGGACGGACCAAGAGACCCAGTACTTC
TRBJ1-1	TRBV7-2	.	.	CASSLPTWSTEAFF	TGTGCCAGCAGCCTTCCCACTTGGAGCACTGAAGCTTTCTTT
TRBJ1-1	TRBV7-6	.	.	CASTLLQGNTEAFF	TGTGCCAGCACCCTCCTCCAGGGAAACACTGAAGCTTTCTTT
TRBJ2-7	TRBV14	.	many	CASSRGVTTRQSYEQYF	TGTGCCAGCAGCCGGGGGGTGACCACGCGTCAATCCTACGAGCAGTACTTC
TRBJ1-2	TRBV27	.	many	CASSRQGYYGYTF	TGTGCCAGCAGCCGCCAGGGGTACTATGGCTACACCTTC
TRBJ2-5	TRBV18	.	many	CASSPRVETQYF	TGTGCCAGCTCACCTCGTGTGGAGACCCAGTACTTC
TRBJ2-7	TRBV12-3/TRBV12-4	.	many	CASSLGQFYEQYF	TGTGCCAGCAGTTTAGGACAGTTCTACGAGCAGTACTTC
TRBJ1-5	TRBV6-2/TRBV6-3	.	many	CASRFGQYSNQPQHF	TGTGCCAGCAGATTCGGACAGTATAGCAATCAGCCCCAGCATTTT
TRBJ2-2	TRBV30	TRBD2	few	CAWSSGENTGELFF	TGTGCCTGGAGTAGCGGGGAGAACACCGGGGAGCTGTTTTTT
TRBJ1-2	TRBV7-8	.	.	CASSPGRTQRGYTF	TGTGCCAGCAGCCCCGGCAGGACCCAACGGGGCTACACCTTC
TRBJ1-5	TRBV19	.	.	CASVPSRGRSNQPQHF	TGTGCCAGTGTGCCAAGCAGGGGACGGAGCAATCAGCCCCAGCATTTT
TRBJ2-2	TRBV12-1	.	many	CASSFFPLRGRGSGINTGELFF	TGTGCCAGCAGCTTTTTCCCTCTTCGGGGACGAGGGAGCGGGATAAACACCGGGGAGCTGTTTTTT
TRBJ2-5	TRBV9	.	.	CASSVGEEGGSQETQYF	TGTGCCAGCAGCGTAGGGGAAGAAGGCGGAAGCCAAGAGACCCAGTACTTC
TRBJ1-1	TRBV15	TRBD1	many	CATSRVAGQAVNTEAFF	TGTGCCACCAGCAGAGTAGCGGGACAGGCGGTGAACACTGAAGCTTTCTTT